The 31 T cell receptor beta chains below were found in one sample sequenced in a study of blood T cell repertoires in COVID-19. The method was immunoSEQ multiplex PCR; TCRdb's version includes in-frame clones alone and lacks a portion of them. The data contain 250,000 or so clones, 89% of them singletons. Sequenced input: peripheral blood. The receptor set was obtained from a woman in her 40s who had recovered from COVID-19.

The rearrangement uses TRBV19 and TRBJ1-1, with 7 bases lining up with TRBD1. The trim removed 2 bases at V and 5 bases at J, leaving 2 bases unmatched. The CDR3 spans 13 residues. CDR1 is LNHDA, CDR2 SQIVND, per germline (reference sequence). The CDR3 is CASSISRGTEAFF. In DNA form, the CDR3 reads TGTGCCAGTAGTATAAGCAGGGGGACTGAAGCTTTCTTT. Together with reference TRBV19 and TRBJ1-1, the CDR3 gives the full variable domain: DGGITQSPKYLFRKEGQNVTLSCEQNLNHDAMYWYRQDPGQGLRLIYYSQIVNDFQKGDIAEGYSVSREKKESFPLTVTSAQKNPTAFYLCASSISRGTEAFFGQGTRLTVV.

In this sample, this clone turned up once. The J gene is TRBJ2-5, the V gene TRBV18, with TRBD2 matching over 12 bases. The length of the CDR3 is 16 residues. CDR1 KGHSH and CDR2 LQKENI come from the germline V gene. J lost 2 bases, V lost 3 bases, and 4 bases had no gene match. CDR3 residues: CASSPSTSGGQETQYF. DNA for the CDR3: TGTGCCAGCTCACCCTCGACTAGCGGGGGACAAGAGACCCAGTACTTC.

The chain couples TRBV7-2 to TRBJ1-3, with D perhaps matching TRBD1 (5 bases). This CDR3 spans 15 amino acids. From germline, CDR1 is SGHTA and CDR2 FQGNSA. V lost 2 bases and J 8 bases, leaving 16 bases between the germline ends. Written as DNA, the CDR3 is TGTGCCAGCAGCTTATATCAGGGCCCCGCGGACACCATATATTTT. It translates to CASSLYQGPADTIYF.

The chain is built from TRBV2 and TRBJ1-1; D perhaps matches TRBD1 (6 bases). CDR3 length: 15 residues. V gave up 2 bases and J gave up 4 bases, with 14 bases separating them. The V gene's germline CDR1 is SNHLY and CDR2 FYNNEI. The CDR3 nucleotides are TGTGCCAGCAGTGAAAGGGGGGGGATTGGCACTGAAGCTTTCTTT. Its translation is CASSERGGIGTEAFF.

The J gene is TRBJ1-4, the V gene TRBV3-1 (or the pseudogene TRBV3-2); 7 bases map to TRBD1. Unmatched junction bases numbered 8, after V lost 4 bases and J lost 3 bases. Germline-derived CDR1 and CDR2 are LGHDT and YNNKEL (reference sequence). The CDR3 contains 16 residues. CDR3 DNA sequence: TGTGCCAGCAGCCCCTCGACAGGGACACCTAATGAAAAACTGTTTTTT. Protein sequence: CASSPSTGTPNEKLFF.

The chain is built from TRBV5-4 and TRBJ2-3; D not certain. The CDR3 totals 15 residues. The germline V and J ends were trimmed by 0 bases and 1 base, with 9 bases remaining between them. The germline V gene has CDR1 SGHNT and CDR2 YYREEE (reference sequence). The CDR3 sequence: CASSLEVTGTDTQYF. In DNA, the CDR3 is TGTGCCAGCAGCTTGGAAGTAACTGGCACAGATACGCAGTATTTT.

Only one count was recorded for this clone. This chain connects TRBV11-2 to TRBJ1-1; D gene ambiguous. The CDR3 is 15 residues long. V gave up 1 base and J gave up 6 bases, with 15 bases separating them. Germline CDR1 is SGHAT and CDR2 is FQNNGV. The CDR3 DNA follows: TGTGCCAGCAGCTTAGGCTTTGCTAGTAGCGCTGAAGCTTTCTTT. Its translation: CASSLGFASSAEAFF.

The rearrangement joins TRBV5-1 to TRBJ2-7; D may be TRBD1 (6 bases). Deletions cut 3 bases from V and 2 bases from J, with 15 bases between. This CDR3 has 15 residues. Germline-derived CDR1 and CDR2 are SGHRS and YFSETQ. CDR3 region: CASSSGTREPYEQYF. Here the CDR3 DNA reads TGCGCCAGCAGCTCGGGGACACGCGAACCCTACGAGCAGTACTTC.

V usage is TRBV7-2 and J usage is TRBJ2-1; tentative D call: TRBD1 (5 bases). The CDR3 is 16 amino acids. V dropped 3 bases and J dropped 4 bases, with 16 bases sitting between them. The germline CDR1 and CDR2 sequences are SGHTA and FQGNSA. The CDR3 reads CASSFRPGIQYNEQFF. DNA for the CDR3: TGTGCCAGCAGCTTCCGGCCAGGGATCCAATACAATGAGCAGTTCTTC.

This chain joins TRBV5-8 and TRBJ1-1, with unresolved D. The CDR3 totals 13 residues. The germline V gene encodes CDR1 SGHTS and CDR2 YDEGEE. With 2 bases removed from V and 4 bases from J, the gap between germline ends came to 9 bases. The CDR3 reads CASSLLGGTEAFF. The CDR3 DNA follows: TGTGCCAGCAGCTTACTTGGCGGCACTGAAGCTTTCTTT.

The chain uses TRBV25-1 and TRBJ2-2; no firm D call. Deletions cut 4 bases from V and 7 bases from J, with 7 bases between. CDR1 and CDR2 from the germline V gene are MGHDK and SYGVNS. This CDR3 has 12 residues. The DNA for the CDR3 is TGTGCCAGCAGTGCTGTTTTCGGGGAGCTGTTTTTT. Translated, it gives CASSAVFGELFF. The entire variable domain, with the rest obtained from reference TRBV25-1 and TRBJ2-2, is as follows: EADIYQTPRYLVIGTGKKITLECSQTMGHDKMYWYQQDPGMELHLIHYSYGVNSTEKGDLSSESTVSRIRTEHFPLTLESARPSHTSQYLCASSAVFGELFFGEGSRLTVL.

The chain joins TRBV6-5 to TRBJ2-7; 8 bases fit TRBD2. V lost 6 bases, J lost 3 bases, and 7 bases stayed unmatched. This CDR3 region has 14 residues. Germline CDR1 MNHEY, CDR2 SVGAGI. The CDR3 reads CASSHPGGIYEQYF. As DNA, the CDR3 is TGTGCCAGCAGCCATCCGGGGGGGATCTACGAGCAGTACTTC.

The chain combines TRBV7-3 with TRBJ2-1; 8 bases align to TRBD2. The CDR3 sequence is 16 residues long. Looked up from germline, CDR1 is SGHTA and CDR2 is FQGTGA. With V trimmed by 4 bases and J by 0 bases, 5 bases remained unmatched. DNA of the CDR3: TGTGCCAGCAGCTCAAGCCGGGGGGGCTCCTACAATGAGCAGTTCTTC. This gives the protein CASSSSRGGSYNEQFF.

The chain links TRBV7-2 to TRBJ2-3, with TRBD1 as a possible D gene (5 bases). The germline gives CDR1 SGHTA, CDR2 FQGNSA. The CDR3 loop spans 16 amino acids. Trimming took off 5 bases at V and 6 bases at J, with 21 bases between the two ends. The CDR3 DNA is TGTGCCAGCAGCCAAGGGGCAGGGCTAACTCGGGATACGCAGTATTTT. Encoded protein: CASSQGAGLTRDTQYF.

V is TRBV11-3 and J is TRBJ2-5; D is unresolved. Deletions cut 3 bases from V and 1 base from J, with 9 bases between. The CDR3 loop spans 14 amino acids. Germline CDR1 reads SGHNT; CDR2 reads YENEEA. CDR3 in amino acids: CASSFLAGQETQYF. CDR3 nucleotides: TGTGCCAGCAGCTTTTTGGCAGGCCAAGAGACCCAGTACTTC.

J is TRBJ1-2 and V is TRBV7-3; D may be TRBD1 (5 bases). The CDR3 is 15 residues long. V shed 5 bases and J shed 4 bases, with 17 bases lying between them. Germline CDR1 and CDR2: SGHTA and FQGTGA. The CDR3 nucleotides read TGTGCCAGCAGCCCGCATCAAGACAGTCTCTATGGCTACACCTTC. Its translation is CASSPHQDSLYGYTF.

The J gene is TRBJ2-7, the V gene TRBV9; 8 positions match TRBD1. V was pared by 1 base and J by 6 bases, with 12 bases of the junction left unmatched. The V gene's germline CDR1 is SGDLS and CDR2 YYNGEE. CDR3 size: 16 residues. CDR3 residues: CASSVTTGTGRGEQYF. CDR3 nucleotide sequence: TGTGCCAGCAGCGTAACGACCGGGACAGGTAGGGGCGAGCAGTACTTC. The full variable domain, its missing parts supplied by reference TRBV9 and TRBJ2-7, is DSGVTQTPKHLITATGQRVTLRCSPRSGDLSVYWYQQSLDQGLQFLIQYYNGEERAKGNILERFSAQQFPDLHSELNLSSLELGDSALYFCASSVTTGTGRGEQYFGPGTRLTVT.

This chain links TRBV30 with TRBJ2-1; D is undetermined. Trimming took 3 bases from V and 4 from J, leaving 10 bases between them. Per germline, CDR1 GTSNPN and CDR2 SVGIG (reference sequence). This CDR3 spans 13 amino acids. CDR3 nucleotide sequence: TGTGCCTGGAGACCTCCGACTTACAATGAGCAGTTCTTC. Protein: CAWRPPTYNEQFF.

The CDR3 here is CASKGLTNTGELFF. CDR3 nucleotide sequence: TGTGCCAGCAAAGGACTTACGAACACCGGGGAGCTGTTTTTT. The chain employs TRBV11-2 and TRBJ2-2; D is possibly TRBD2 (5 bases). Deletions cut 7 bases from V and 0 bases from J, with 9 bases between. The germline CDR1 and CDR2 sequences are SGHAT and FQNNGV. The CDR3 has 14 residues. The full variable domain, with the rest looked up from reference TRBV11-2 and TRBJ2-2, is EAGVAQSPRYKIIEKRQSVAFWCNPISGHATLYWYQQILGQGPKLLIQFQNNGVVDDSQLPKDRFSAERLKGVDSTLKIQPAKLEDSAVYLCASKGLTNTGELFFGEGSRLTVL.

J is TRBJ1-1 and V is TRBV5-6, with D uncertain. V lost 0 bases and J lost 4, with 10 bases in between. CDR1 and CDR2 from the germline V gene are SGHDT and YYEEEE. The CDR3 runs to 14 residues. CDR3 residues: CASSLERVLTEAFF. The CDR3 DNA reads TGTGCCAGCAGCTTGGAACGGGTGCTCACTGAAGCTTTCTTT.

This clone was counted once. The chain recombines TRBV7-6 with TRBJ1-2, with D perhaps matching TRBD1 (6 bases). The CDR3 has 14 residues. Deletions cut 5 bases from V and 4 bases from J, with 14 bases between. Germline V lookup: CDR1 SGHVS, CDR2 FNYEAQ. DNA for the CDR3: TGTGCCAGCAGCCTTACCGACAGGTCCTATGGCTACACCTTC. Its translation is CASSLTDRSYGYTF. The full variable domain, its missing parts supplied by reference TRBV7-6 and TRBJ1-2, is GAGVSQSPRYKVTKRGQDVALRCDPISGHVSLYWYRQALGQGPEFLTYFNYEAQQDKSGLPNDRFSAERPEGSISTLTIQRTEQRDSAMYRCASSLTDRSYGYTFGSGTRLTVV.

The chain is built from TRBV28 and TRBJ2-7; maybe TRBD2 (5 bases). The germline V gene encodes CDR1 MDHEN and CDR2 SYDVKM. The CDR3 length is 12 residues. The germline V and J ends were trimmed by 10 bases and 4 bases, with 14 bases remaining between them. The CDR3 DNA reads TGTGCCACCGGCCCCCCGGGGTACGAGCAGTACTTC. This codes for CATGPPGYEQYF.

This chain joins TRBV6-5 and TRBJ1-2; no definite D call. The CDR3 consists of 15 residues. Germline-derived CDR1 and CDR2 are MNHEY and SVGAGI. Trimming shortened V by 7 bases and J by 6 bases, and 21 bases separated the two germline ends. The CDR3, as DNA: TGTGCCAGCACCAAGGGAGGCCCCACCTGGCATGGCTACACCTTC. Amino acid sequence: CASTKGGPTWHGYTF.

CDR3 sequence (DNA): TGTGCCATCAGTAACGACATGTCCGGGGCCAACGTCCTGACTTTC. Protein product: CAISNDMSGANVLTF. The chain carries TRBV10-3 and TRBJ2-6; D gene unclear. Trimming took 5 bases from V and 4 from J, leaving 12 bases between them. The CDR3 covers 15 residues. Looked up from germline, CDR1 is ENHRY and CDR2 is SYGVKD.

J is TRBJ1-1 and V is TRBV5-1; D possibly corresponds to TRBD1 (5 bases). From germline, CDR1 is SGHRS and CDR2 YFSETQ. Between the trimmed V and J ends, which lost 9 bases and 4 bases, there was a span of 16 bases. The CDR3 is made up of 13 amino acids. CDR3 residues: CATGDYQGTEAFF. CDR3 nucleotides: TGCGCCACCGGGGACTATCAGGGCACTGAAGCTTTCTTT.

J is TRBJ2-7 and V is TRBV18; 7 nucleotides line up with TRBD1. Germline trimming cut 3 bases from V and 2 bases from J; bases unmatched to any gene: 4. Per the germline V gene, CDR1 is KGHSH and CDR2 is LQKENI. This CDR3 is 14 amino acids long. The DNA of the CDR3 is TGTGCCAGCTCACCCGGGACAGAGACCTACGAGCAGTACGTC. Protein sequence: CASSPGTETYEQYV.

This clone was counted only a few times. This chain joins TRBV9 and TRBJ1-1, with D perhaps matching TRBD1 (5 bases). The CDR3 runs 13 residues. V dropped 0 bases and J dropped 10 bases, with 13 bases sitting between them. The V gene's germline CDR1 is SGDLS and CDR2 YYNGEE. In nucleotides, the CDR3 is TGTGCCAGCAGCGTAGCTAGAGGAGGGGTAGCTTTCTTT. This translates into CASSVARGGVAFF.

V is TRBV28 and J is TRBJ2-7; D is unclear. The V end was cut by 2 bases, the J end by 7 bases, with 12 bases between. The CDR3 is 13 residues long. From germline, CDR1 is MDHEN and CDR2 SYDVKM. The CDR3 here is CASSLNNGGEQYF. The CDR3 bases are TGTGCCAGCAGTTTAAACAACGGCGGAGAGCAGTACTTC.

With regard to this clone: This sample includes further DNA sequences coding for the same CDR3. The chain uses TRBV6-5 and TRBJ2-2; D gene ambiguous. Trimming shortened V by 3 bases and J by 1 base, and 3 bases separated the two germline ends. The CDR3 is 13 amino acids. Germline CDR1 is MNHEY and CDR2 is SVGAGI. Written as DNA, the CDR3 is TGTGCCAGCAGTTATCAGAACACCGGGGAGCTGTTTTTT. This encodes CASSYQNTGELFF.

The chain recombines TRBV21-1 with TRBJ2-2; the table names TRBD1, a call not compared with the DNA. TRBV21-1 is designated a pseudogene. There are 15 residues in the CDR3. The CDR3 spells CASRPRGQVGGELFF. CDR3 in DNA: TGTGCCAGCAGGCCTCGGGGACAGGTCGGCGGGGAGCTGTTTTTT.

The CDR3: CASSVEPNELEKLFF. The CDR3 nucleotides read TGTGCCAGCAGCGTAGAGCCAAACGAACTTGAAAAACTGTTTTTT. The chain has TRBV9 and TRBJ1-4; no definite D call. Germline CDR1 reads SGDLS; CDR2 reads YYNGEE. The V end lost 0 bases, the J end lost 7 bases, and 13 bases lay between the germline ends. This CDR3 has 15 amino acids.